The 12 T cell receptor beta chains reported below all come from one sample, sequenced in a study of cytomegalovirus exposure and HLA in healthy donors. Primers: 60 Vbeta forward and 13 Jbeta reverse. The protocol was immunoSEQ multiplex PCR, while the TCRdb copy is restricted to in-frame clones and leaves out a portion. The repertoire has about 190,000 clones, around three quarters of them found once; the top ten carry 1.6%. Sequenced sample: PBMCs. These receptor sequences come from a woman aged 18 to 35 in good health and CMV-seronegative.

The chain joins TRBV11-1 to TRBJ2-3; 7 positions match TRBD1. Germline CDR1 reads SGHAT; CDR2 reads FQDESV (reference sequence). With 5 bases clipped from V and 1 base from J, the junction kept 9 bases outside the gene matches. The CDR3 loop spans 16 amino acids. The CDR3 sequence is CASSQRQGRGTDTQYF. CDR3 nucleotide sequence: TGTGCCAGCAGCCAGAGACAGGGTCGGGGCACAGATACGCAGTATTTT.

The rearrangement uses TRBV29-1 and TRBJ2-2; TRBD1 is a possible D gene (6 bases). Trimming took off 2 bases at V and 5 bases at J, with 30 bases between the two ends. The CDR3 is 20 amino acids. Germline V gives CDR1 SQVTM, CDR2 ANQGSEA. The CDR3 sequence is CSVESIQGRGARPRTGELFF. The CDR3 DNA reads TGCAGCGTTGAAAGTATTCAGGGGAGAGGGGCCAGACCGAGGACCGGGGAGCTGTTTTTT.

This clone has a handful of counts. The chain combines TRBV28 with TRBJ2-1, with 9 bases aligning to TRBD2. Losses at the gene ends were 7 bases for V and 6 bases for J; bases not matched to a gene: 13. The germline V gene has CDR1 MDHEN and CDR2 SYDVKM. There are 16 residues in the CDR3. CDR3 in DNA: TGTGCCAGCATCAGCTCAGCAGCGGGAGGAATCAATGAGCAGTTCTTC. Protein product: CASISSAAGGINEQFF.

The chain recombines TRBV5-1 with TRBJ2-1, with TRBD2 matching over 7 bases. In germline, CDR1 is SGHRS, CDR2 YFSETQ. The CDR3 contains 13 residues. V was clipped by 2 bases and J by 8 bases; unmatched bases: 4. CDR3 sequence (DNA): TGCGCCAGCAGCTTAAGCGGGATTGATGAGCAGTTCTTC. This sequence encodes CASSLSGIDEQFF.

The rearrangement links TRBV30 to TRBJ2-7; TRBD1 agrees at 9 bases. Trimming cost V 0 bases and J 7 bases; bases outside gene matches: 4. Germline CDR1 and CDR2: GTSNPN and SVGIG (reference sequence). The CDR3 sequence is 13 residues long. The CDR3 here is CAWSVQGAGEQYF. CDR3 DNA sequence: TGTGCCTGGAGTGTACAGGGGGCAGGAGAGCAGTACTTC.

The V call is TRBV5-5, the J call TRBJ1-1; 8 bases match TRBD1. This CDR3 is built from 14 residues. Germline assignment: CDR1 SGHKS and CDR2 YYEKEE (reference sequence). Losses at the gene ends were 4 bases for V and 5 bases for J; bases not matched to a gene: 7. The CDR3 reads CASSHGQGQTEAFF. The CDR3 DNA reads TGTGCCAGCAGCCACGGACAGGGCCAAACTGAAGCTTTCTTT.

V is TRBV28 and J is TRBJ1-1, with 8 bases fitting TRBD1. Germline loops: CDR1 MDHEN, CDR2 SYDVKM. There are 16 residues in the CDR3. The junction had 15 bases not matched to a gene; V was cut back by 7 bases and J by 5 bases. The CDR3 DNA sequence: TGTGCCAGCATCGGGCCGGGACAGGCTAGGGGAACTGAAGCTTTCTTT. This translates into CASIGPGQARGTEAFF.

The chain joins TRBV30 to TRBJ2-1; TRBD2 aligns across 8 bases. The germline CDR1 and CDR2 sequences are GTSNPN and SVGIG (reference sequence). The CDR3 totals 15 residues. V trimming: 3 bases; J trimming: 9 bases; junction bases outside the gene matches: 13. CDR3 in amino acids: CAWRAISGISSEQFF. For the CDR3, the DNA is TGTGCCTGGAGAGCCATTAGCGGGATTAGCAGTGAGCAGTTCTTC.

V is TRBV19 and J is TRBJ2-2; 9 nucleotides line up with TRBD2. J lost 7 bases, V lost 5 bases, and 5 bases had no gene match. Germline V gene lookup returns CDR1 LNHDA and CDR2 SQIVND (reference sequence). This CDR3 is 14 amino acids long. This chain's CDR3 is CASSPGTSYGELFF. The CDR3 bases are TGTGCCAGTAGTCCTGGGACTAGCTACGGGGAGCTGTTTTTT.

This clone was seen a few times. This chain uses TRBV29-1 with TRBJ2-7; the match to TRBD1 covers 11 bases. The J segment lost 12 bases and the V segment lost 3 bases, leaving 7 bases of the junction unmatched. The germline V gene encodes CDR1 SQVTM and CDR2 ANQGSEA. The CDR3 runs 12 residues. CDR3 sequence: CSVDGTGGIRYF. The CDR3 DNA follows: TGCAGCGTTGACGGGACAGGGGGAATCCGGTACTTC.

The chain recombines TRBV19 with TRBJ1-1; TRBD1 aligns across 9 bases. Germline loops: CDR1 LNHDA, CDR2 SQIVND (reference sequence). CDR3 length equals 14 residues. V was clipped by 3 bases and J by 5 bases; unmatched bases: 4. The CDR3 loop reads CASSIGTGLTEAFF. Here the CDR3 DNA reads TGTGCCAGTAGTATCGGGACAGGGTTGACTGAAGCTTTCTTT.

V and J are TRBV7-2 and TRBJ1-5, with 8 bases identical to TRBD1. The CDR3 extends over 15 amino acids. The germline CDR1 and CDR2 sequences are SGHTA and FQGNSA. With 1 base clipped from V and 6 bases from J, the junction kept 5 bases outside the gene matches. This CDR3 reads CASSLDGQGSQPQHF. The CDR3 DNA reads as TGTGCCAGCAGCTTAGATGGACAGGGTAGTCAGCCCCAGCATTTT. The entire variable domain, with the rest obtained from reference TRBV7-2 and TRBJ1-5, is as follows: GAGVSQSPSNKVTEKGKDVELRCDPISGHTALYWYRQSLGQGLEFLIYFQGNSAPDKSGLPSDRFSAERTGGSVSTLTIQRTQQEDSAVYLCASSLDGQGSQPQHFGDGTRLSIL.